The T cell receptor (beta chain) described here comes from a study of blood T cell repertoires in COVID-19. On the study more broadly: Both acute and convalescent COVID-19 samples were obtained from the United States, Italy and Spain.

Participant ages covered about 18 to 95 years across 20 to 25 US areas. Categorization into cohorts depended on clinical history that participants reported. The recovered donors of Cohort 3 showed two negative PCRs, clearance, or symptom resolution. Produced via immunoSEQ multiplex PCR; TCRdb's table is partial and in-frame only. This table has 130,000 to 150,000 clones, more than 75% appearing once. Sequencing was carried out using PBMCs or T cells enriched from blood (not recorded which). The TCR originated in a man aged 60 to 75 who had recovered from COVID-19.

The chain's CDR3 is CASSAVSSYNSPLHF. The CDR3 coding sequence is TGTGCCAGCAGTGCTGTGAGCTCCTATAATTCACCCCTCCACTTT. This sequence joins TRBV6-4 and TRBJ1-6; D unresolved. V lost 4 bases to trimming and J lost 0 bases, with 7 bases between them. Germline V CDR1 and CDR2: MRHNA, SNTAGT. This CDR3 comprises 15 residues.